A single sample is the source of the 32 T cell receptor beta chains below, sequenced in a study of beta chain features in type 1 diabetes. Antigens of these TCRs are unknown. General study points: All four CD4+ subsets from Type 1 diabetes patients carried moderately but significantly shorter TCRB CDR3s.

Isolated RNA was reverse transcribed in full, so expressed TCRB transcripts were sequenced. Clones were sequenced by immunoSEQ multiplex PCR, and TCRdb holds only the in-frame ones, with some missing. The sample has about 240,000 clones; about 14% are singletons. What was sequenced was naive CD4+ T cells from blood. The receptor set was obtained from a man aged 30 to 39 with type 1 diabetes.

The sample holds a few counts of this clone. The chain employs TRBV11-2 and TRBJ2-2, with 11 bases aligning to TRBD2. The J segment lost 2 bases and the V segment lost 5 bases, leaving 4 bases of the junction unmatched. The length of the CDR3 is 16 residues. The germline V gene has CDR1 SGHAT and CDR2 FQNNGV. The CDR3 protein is CASSPGTSGNTGELFF. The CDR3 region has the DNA TGTGCCAGCAGCCCTGGGACTAGCGGAAACACCGGGGAGCTGTTTTTT. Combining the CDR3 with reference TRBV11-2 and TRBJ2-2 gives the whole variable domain EAGVAQSPRYKIIEKRQSVAFWCNPISGHATLYWYQQILGQGPKLLIQFQNNGVVDDSQLPKDRFSAERLKGVDSTLKIQPAKLEDSAVYLCASSPGTSGNTGELFFGEGSRLTVL.

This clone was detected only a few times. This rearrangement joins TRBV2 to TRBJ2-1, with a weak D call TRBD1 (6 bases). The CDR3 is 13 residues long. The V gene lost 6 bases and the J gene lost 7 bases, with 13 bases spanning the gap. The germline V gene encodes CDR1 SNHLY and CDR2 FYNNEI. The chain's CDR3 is CASSPDRSNEQFF. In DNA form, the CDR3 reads TGTGCCAGCAGCCCGGACAGATCGAATGAGCAGTTCTTC.

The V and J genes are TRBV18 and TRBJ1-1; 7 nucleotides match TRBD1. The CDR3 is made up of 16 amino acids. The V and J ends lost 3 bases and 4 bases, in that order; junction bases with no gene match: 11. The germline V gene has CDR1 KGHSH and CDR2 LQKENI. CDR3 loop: CASSPRWDRDATEAFF. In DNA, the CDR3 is TGTGCCAGCTCACCTCGATGGGACAGAGATGCCACTGAAGCTTTCTTT.

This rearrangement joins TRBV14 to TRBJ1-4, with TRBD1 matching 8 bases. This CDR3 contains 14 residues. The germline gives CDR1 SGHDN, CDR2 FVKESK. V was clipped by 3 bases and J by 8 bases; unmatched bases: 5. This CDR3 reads CASSQDRVREKLFF. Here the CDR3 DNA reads TGTGCCAGCAGCCAGGACAGGGTGCGGGAAAAACTGTTTTTT.

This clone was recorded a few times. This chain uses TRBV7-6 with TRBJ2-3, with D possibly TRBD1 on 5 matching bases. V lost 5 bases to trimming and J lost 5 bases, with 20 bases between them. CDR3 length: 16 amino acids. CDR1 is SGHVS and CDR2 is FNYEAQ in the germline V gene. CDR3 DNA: TGTGCCAGCAGCCCCAACGAGGCAGGGAATAAAGATACGCAGTATTTT. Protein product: CASSPNEAGNKDTQYF. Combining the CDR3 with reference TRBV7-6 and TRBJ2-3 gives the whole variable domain GAGVSQSPRYKVTKRGQDVALRCDPISGHVSLYWYRQALGQGPEFLTYFNYEAQQDKSGLPNDRFSAERPEGSISTLTIQRTEQRDSAMYRCASSPNEAGNKDTQYFGPGTRLTVL.

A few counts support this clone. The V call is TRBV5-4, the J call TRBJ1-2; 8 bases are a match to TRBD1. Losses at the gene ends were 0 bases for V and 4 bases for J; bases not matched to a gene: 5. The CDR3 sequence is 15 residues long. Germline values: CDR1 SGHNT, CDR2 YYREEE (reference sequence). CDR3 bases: TGTGCCAGCAGCTTGGGGCAGGGGGCTGTCTATGGCTACACCTTC. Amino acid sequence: CASSLGQGAVYGYTF.

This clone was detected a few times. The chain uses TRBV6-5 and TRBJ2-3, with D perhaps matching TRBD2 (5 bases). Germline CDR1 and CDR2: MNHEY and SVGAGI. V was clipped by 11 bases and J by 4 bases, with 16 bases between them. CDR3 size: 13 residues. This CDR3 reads CAVRGSLADTQYF. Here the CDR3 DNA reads TGTGCCGTCAGAGGGAGCCTGGCAGATACGCAGTATTTT.

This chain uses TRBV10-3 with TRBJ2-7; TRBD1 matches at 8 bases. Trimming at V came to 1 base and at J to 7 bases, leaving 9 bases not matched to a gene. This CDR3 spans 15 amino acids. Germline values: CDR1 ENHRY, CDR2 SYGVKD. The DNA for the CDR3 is TGTGCCATCAGTGAGTTCACAGGGGGTACGCAAGAGCAGTACTTC. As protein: CAISEFTGGTQEQYF.

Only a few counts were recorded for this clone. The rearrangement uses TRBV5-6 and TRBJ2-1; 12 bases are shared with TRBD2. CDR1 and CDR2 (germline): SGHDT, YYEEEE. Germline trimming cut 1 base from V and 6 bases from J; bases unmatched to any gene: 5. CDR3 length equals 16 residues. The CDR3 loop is CASSLSLAGGFNEQFF. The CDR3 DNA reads TGTGCCAGCAGCTTGTCGCTAGCGGGAGGGTTCAATGAGCAGTTCTTC.

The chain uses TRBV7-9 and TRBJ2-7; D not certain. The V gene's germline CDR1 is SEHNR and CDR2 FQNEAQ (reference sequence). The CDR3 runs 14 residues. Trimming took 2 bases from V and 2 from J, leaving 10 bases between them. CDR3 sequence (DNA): TGTGCCAGCAGCTTAATGGCCACCGCCTACGAGCAGTACTTC. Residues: CASSLMATAYEQYF.

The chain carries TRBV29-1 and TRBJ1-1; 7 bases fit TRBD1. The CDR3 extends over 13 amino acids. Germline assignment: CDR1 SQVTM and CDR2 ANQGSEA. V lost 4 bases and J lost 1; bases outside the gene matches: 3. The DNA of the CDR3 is TGCAGCGTTGCAGGGACAGAGAACACTGAAGCTTTCTTT. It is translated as CSVAGTENTEAFF. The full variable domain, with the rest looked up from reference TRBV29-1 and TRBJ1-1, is SAVISQKPSRDICQRGTSLTIQCQVDSQVTMMFWYRQQPGQSLTLIATANQGSEATYESGFVIDKFPISRPNLTFSTLTVSNMSPEDSSIYLCSVAGTENTEAFFGQGTRLTVV.

Written as DNA, the CDR3 is TGTGCCAGCAGCTTCAACTGGAACACTGAAGCTTTCTTT. Its translation: CASSFNWNTEAFF. The chain is built from TRBV11-2 and TRBJ1-1; D unclear. The CDR3 is 13 residues long. Trimming left V 3 bases short and J 1 base short, with 6 bases between. Germline values: CDR1 SGHAT, CDR2 FQNNGV.

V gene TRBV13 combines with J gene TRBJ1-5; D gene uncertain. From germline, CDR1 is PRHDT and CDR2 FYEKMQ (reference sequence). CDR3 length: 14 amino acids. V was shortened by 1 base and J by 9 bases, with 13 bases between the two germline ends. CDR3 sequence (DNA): TGTGCCAGCAGCTTAGCCAGGAACAAAGGGCCCCAGCATTTT. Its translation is CASSLARNKGPQHF. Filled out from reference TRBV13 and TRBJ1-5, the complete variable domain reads AAGVIQSPRHLIKEKRETATLKCYPIPRHDTVYWYQQGPGQDPQFLISFYEKMQSDKGSIPDRFSAQQFSDYHSELNMSSLELGDSALYFCASSLARNKGPQHFGDGTRLSIL.

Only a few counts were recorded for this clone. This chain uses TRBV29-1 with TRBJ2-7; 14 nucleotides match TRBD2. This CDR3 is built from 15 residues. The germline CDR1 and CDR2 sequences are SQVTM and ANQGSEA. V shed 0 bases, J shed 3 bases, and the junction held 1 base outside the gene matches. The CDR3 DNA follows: TGCAGCGTTGAAGACGGACTAGCGGGAGGCTACGAGCAGTACTTC. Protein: CSVEDGLAGGYEQYF.

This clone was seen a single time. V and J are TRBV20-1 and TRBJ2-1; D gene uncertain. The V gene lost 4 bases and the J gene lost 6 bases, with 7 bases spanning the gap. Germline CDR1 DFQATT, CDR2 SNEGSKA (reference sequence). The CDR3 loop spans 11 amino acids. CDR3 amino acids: CSATSRNEQFF. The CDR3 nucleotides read TGCAGTGCTACCTCCCGCAATGAGCAGTTCTTC.

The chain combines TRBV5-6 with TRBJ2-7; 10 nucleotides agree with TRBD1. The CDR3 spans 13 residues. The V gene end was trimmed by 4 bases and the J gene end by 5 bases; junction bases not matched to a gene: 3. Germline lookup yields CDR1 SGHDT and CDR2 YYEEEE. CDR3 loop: CASSRDRGHEQYF. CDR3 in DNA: TGTGCCAGCAGCCGGGACAGGGGCCACGAGCAGTACTTC.

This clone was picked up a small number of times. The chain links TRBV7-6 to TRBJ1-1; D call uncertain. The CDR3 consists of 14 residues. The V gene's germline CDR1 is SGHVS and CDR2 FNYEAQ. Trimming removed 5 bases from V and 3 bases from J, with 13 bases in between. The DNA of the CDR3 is TGTGCCAGCAGCCCGACGACATTGTACACTGAAGCTTTCTTT. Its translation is CASSPTTLYTEAFF. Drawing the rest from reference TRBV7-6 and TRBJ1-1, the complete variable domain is GAGVSQSPRYKVTKRGQDVALRCDPISGHVSLYWYRQALGQGPEFLTYFNYEAQQDKSGLPNDRFSAERPEGSISTLTIQRTEQRDSAMYRCASSPTTLYTEAFFGQGTRLTVV.

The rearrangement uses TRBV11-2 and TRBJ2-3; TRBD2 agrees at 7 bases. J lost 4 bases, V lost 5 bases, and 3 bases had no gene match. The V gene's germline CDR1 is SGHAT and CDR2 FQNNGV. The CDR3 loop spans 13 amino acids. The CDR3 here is CASSTREADTQYF. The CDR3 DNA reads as TGTGCCAGCAGCACTCGGGAGGCAGATACGCAGTATTTT.

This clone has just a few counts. CDR3 in DNA: TGTGCCAGCAGCTCCGGGACTAGCGGGGGTATCACAGATACGCAGTATTTT. As protein: CASSSGTSGGITDTQYF. The V and J genes are TRBV5-4 and TRBJ2-3, with 14 bases lining up with TRBD2. Germline V CDR1 and CDR2: SGHNT, YYREEE (reference sequence). The CDR3 runs 17 residues. Trimming at V came to 3 bases and at J to 2 bases, leaving 5 bases not matched to a gene.

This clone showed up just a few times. The CDR3 spells CAISEGRSSGANVLTF. The DNA of the CDR3 is TGTGCCATCAGTGAGGGCAGATCCTCTGGGGCCAACGTCCTGACTTTC. The chain joins TRBV10-3 to TRBJ2-6; no clear D. Trimming removed 2 bases from V and 0 bases from J, with 8 bases in between. CDR3 size: 16 residues. Germline V CDR1 and CDR2: ENHRY, SYGVKD.

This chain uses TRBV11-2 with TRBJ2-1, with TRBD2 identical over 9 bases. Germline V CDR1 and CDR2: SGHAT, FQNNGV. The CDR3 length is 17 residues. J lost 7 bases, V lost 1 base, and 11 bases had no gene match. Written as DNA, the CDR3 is TGTGCCAGCAGCTTAGTACTAGGCGGGAGCGGGGGGAATGAGCAGTTCTTC. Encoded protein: CASSLVLGGSGGNEQFF. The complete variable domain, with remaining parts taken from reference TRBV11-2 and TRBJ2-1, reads EAGVAQSPRYKIIEKRQSVAFWCNPISGHATLYWYQQILGQGPKLLIQFQNNGVVDDSQLPKDRFSAERLKGVDSTLKIQPAKLEDSAVYLCASSLVLGGSGGNEQFFGPGTRLTVL.

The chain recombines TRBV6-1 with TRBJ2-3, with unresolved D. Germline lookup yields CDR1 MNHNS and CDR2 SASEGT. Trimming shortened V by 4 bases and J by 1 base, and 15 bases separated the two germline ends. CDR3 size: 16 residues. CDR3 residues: CASSARRTRGTDTQYF. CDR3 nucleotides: TGTGCCAGCAGTGCTCGTCGAACACGGGGCACAGATACGCAGTATTTT.

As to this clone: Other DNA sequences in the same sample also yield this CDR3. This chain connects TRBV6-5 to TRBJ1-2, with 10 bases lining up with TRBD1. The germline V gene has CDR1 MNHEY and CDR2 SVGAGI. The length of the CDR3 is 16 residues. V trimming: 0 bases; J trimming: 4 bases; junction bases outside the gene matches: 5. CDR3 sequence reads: CASSYSWTGGGYGYTF. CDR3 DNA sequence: TGTGCCAGCAGTTACTCGTGGACAGGGGGAGGCTATGGCTACACCTTC.

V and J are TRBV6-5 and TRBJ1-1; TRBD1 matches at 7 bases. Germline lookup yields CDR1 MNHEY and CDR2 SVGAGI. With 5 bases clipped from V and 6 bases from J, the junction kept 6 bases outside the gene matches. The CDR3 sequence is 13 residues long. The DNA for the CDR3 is TGTGCCAGCAGTGAGACAGGGTTCGCTGAAGCTTTCTTT. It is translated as CASSETGFAEAFF.

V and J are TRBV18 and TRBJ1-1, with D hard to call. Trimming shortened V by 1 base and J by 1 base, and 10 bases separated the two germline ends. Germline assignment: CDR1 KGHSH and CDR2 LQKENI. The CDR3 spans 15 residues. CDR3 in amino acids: CASSPREGENTEAFF. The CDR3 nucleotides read TGTGCCAGCTCACCACGCGAGGGAGAGAACACTGAAGCTTTCTTT.

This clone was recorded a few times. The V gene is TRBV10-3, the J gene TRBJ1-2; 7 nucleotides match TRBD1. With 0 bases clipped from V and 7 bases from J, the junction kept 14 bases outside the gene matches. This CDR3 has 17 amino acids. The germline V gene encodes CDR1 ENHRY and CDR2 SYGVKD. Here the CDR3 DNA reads TGTGCCATCAGTGAGTCGACTCCCGGACAGGCCGGTGGTGGCTACACCTTC. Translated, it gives CAISESTPGQAGGGYTF.

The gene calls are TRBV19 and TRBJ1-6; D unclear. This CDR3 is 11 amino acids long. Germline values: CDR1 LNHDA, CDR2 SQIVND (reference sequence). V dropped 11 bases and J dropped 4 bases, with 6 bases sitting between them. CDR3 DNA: TGTGCCTCCGGTTATAATTCACCCCTCCACTTT. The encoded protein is CASGYNSPLHF.

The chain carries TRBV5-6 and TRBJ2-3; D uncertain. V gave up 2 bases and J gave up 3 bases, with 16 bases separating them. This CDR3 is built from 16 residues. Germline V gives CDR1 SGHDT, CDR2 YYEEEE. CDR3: CASSFFRRFTTDTQYF. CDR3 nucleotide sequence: TGTGCCAGCAGCTTTTTCCGAAGATTTACTACAGATACGCAGTATTTT.

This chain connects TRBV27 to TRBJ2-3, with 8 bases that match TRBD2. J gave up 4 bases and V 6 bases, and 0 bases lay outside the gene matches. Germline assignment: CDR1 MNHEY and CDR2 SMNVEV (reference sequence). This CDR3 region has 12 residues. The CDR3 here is CASSGRADTQYF. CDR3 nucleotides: TGTGCCAGCAGCGGGAGGGCAGATACGCAGTATTTT.

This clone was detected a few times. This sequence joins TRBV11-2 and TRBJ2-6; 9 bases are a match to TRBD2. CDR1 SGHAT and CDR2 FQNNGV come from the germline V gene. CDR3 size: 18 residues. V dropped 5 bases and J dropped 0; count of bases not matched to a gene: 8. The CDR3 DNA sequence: TGTGCCAGCAGCGTTTTGAGCGGGGGGTACTCTGGGGCCAACGTCCTGACTTTC. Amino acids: CASSVLSGGYSGANVLTF.

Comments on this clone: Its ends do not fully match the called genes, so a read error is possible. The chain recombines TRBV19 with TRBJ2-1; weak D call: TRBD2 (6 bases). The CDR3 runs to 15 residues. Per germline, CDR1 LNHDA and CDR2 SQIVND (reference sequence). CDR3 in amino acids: CASSERRDSDNEQFF. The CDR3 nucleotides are TGTGCCAGTAGCGAACGCCGGGACTCCGACAATGAGCAGTTCTTC.

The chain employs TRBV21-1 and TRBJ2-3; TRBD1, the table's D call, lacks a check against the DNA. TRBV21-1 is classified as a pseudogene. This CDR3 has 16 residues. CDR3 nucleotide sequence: TGTGCCAGCAGCCGTCGTAAGGCAGGGGGCACAGATACGCAGTATTTT. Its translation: CASSRRKAGGTDTQYF.